This TCR beta chain was sequenced during a study of blood T cell repertoires in COVID-19. The protocol was immunoSEQ multiplex PCR, while the TCRdb copy is restricted to in-frame clones and leaves out a portion. The sample records just under 50,000 clones, 84% being singletons. The ends lost 4 bases at V and 3 bases at J; junction bases unmatched: 0. The CDR3 is made up of 12 amino acids. Germline assignment: CDR1 LGHDT and CDR2 YNNKEL (reference sequence). This sequence was found in a human donor in a cohort sampled during active COVID-19. V gene TRBV3-1 (or the pseudogene TRBV3-2) combines with J gene TRBJ2-7, with 7 bases fitting TRBD1. What was sequenced was peripheral blood. CDR3 sequence: CASSRTGYEQYF. Here the CDR3 DNA reads TGTGCCAGCAGCCGGACAGGCTACGAGCAGTACTTC.